This T cell receptor beta chain was identified during a study of response to subunit inactivated influenza vaccine. TCRdb analysed the RT-PCR reads with MiXCR anew, one entry per CDR3 protein. Of about 650,000 distinct CDR3 sequences in the sample, about 15% were seen once. Study findings and constraints: New T cells are recruited in small numbers by each seasonal influenza vaccination, according to the authors' suggestion.

About this clonotype itself: What it binds is not known.

The V gene end was trimmed by 4 bases and the J gene end by 1 base; junction bases not matched to a gene: 16. CDR1 and CDR2 (germline): DFQATT, SNEGSKA (reference sequence). This CDR3 spans 19 amino acids. The rearrangement links TRBV20-1 to TRBJ2-3; TRBD2 matches 11 bases. Material: PBMCs from blood, obtained 11 to 12 days after vaccination. The sequence was obtained from a man in his fifties who received an inactivated influenza vaccine. CDR3 nucleotide sequence: TGCAGTGCTACGGTGGGACGGACTAGCGGGCGCCTAGGCACAGATACGCAGTATTTT. This encodes CSATVGRTSGRLGTDTQYF.